This T cell receptor beta chain was identified in a study of OX40 agonist ivuxolimab in advanced cancers. Study in general: The dose-escalation cohort was roughly 83% male, with a mean age of about 56 years, ranging about 23 to 90.

Sequencing was performed with immunoSEQ multiplex PCR; in TCRdb, only in-frame clones are kept and a portion is missing. The table includes tens of thousands of clones, 70% to 90% detected once. Overall study results and limits: Clonal expansion was seen in CD4+ and CD8+ blood T cells by week 6 at 0.1 to 3.0 mg/kg. In CD8+ T cells, expanded clones were on average more numerous than in CD4+.

Between the trimmed V and J ends, which lost 3 bases and 4 bases, there was a span of 8 bases. The germline V gene encodes CDR1 PRHDT and CDR2 FYEKMQ (reference sequence). The CDR3 covers 13 residues. Details on this clone: The antigen is undetermined.

Enrollment shut out patients with autoimmune disease history or systemic immunosuppression. This receptor was obtained from an adult with an advanced solid tumor such as melanoma, head and neck, liver or kidney cancer. The material was CD4+ or CD8+ T cells sorted from blood, obtained in a trial of the OX40 agonist ivuxolimab. The chain employs TRBV13 and TRBJ2-3; no reliable D call. CDR3 residues: CASSFTGADTQYF. The DNA for the CDR3 is TGTGCCAGCAGCTTCACCGGAGCAGATACGCAGTATTTT. The variable domain in full, completed from reference TRBV13 and TRBJ2-3, reads AAGVIQSPRHLIKEKRETATLKCYPIPRHDTVYWYQQGPGQDPQFLISFYEKMQSDKGSIPDRFSAQQFSDYHSELNMSSLELGDSALYFCASSFTGADTQYFGPGTRLTVL.